This TCR beta chain was captured in a study of T cell responses to AZD1222 COVID-19 vaccine (dated by TCRdb to the early 2020s). A note on the overall study: A total of over 230 trial participants underwent TCR sequencing, of whom 200 to 220 received two doses of AZD1222 and some 25 received two doses of the MenACWY control vaccine. Trial participants were enrolled by age into 18-55, 56-69 and 70-plus year subgroups, with around 150, 28 and 57 TCR-sequenced participants respectively.

The CDR3 regions of human TCRbeta chains were subjected to immunosequencing. On the study's bioinformatics: TCRs in the repertoires were matched against a reference library of SARS-CoV-2-specific TCRs that had been generated with the MIRA antigen-specificity platform. Breadth was defined as the fraction of unique TCRs that were SARS-CoV-2-associated, and depth was defined as the fraction of total T cells that were SARS-CoV-2-associated. Using the MIRA data, each spike-specific TCR was assigned both to the spike region to which the TCR was reactive and to a CD4 or CD8 class. Log10-transformed breadth and depth values were compared by one-way ANOVA with Sidak's multiple comparisons tests. Entries here come from immuneACCESS through TCRdb and include only in-frame sequences with V and J called. Some clones fail to appear in such tables; in the studies checked, an unresolved V gene covers under half of the shortfall, and the cause of the remainder is unknown. The DNA was the basis for D and trimming; V, J and clone size are from that table. The sample table shows more than 120,000 clones, and 70% to 90% are seen once. The top ten constitute over 4.5% of the sample.

As concerns this clone: The antigen it binds to is not known. One base away there is no much larger clone; base qualities are not given.

According to the study, the label for this sample's time point signals: about 28 days (+/-7) after the second vaccine dose. Because spike-specific TCR depth and breadth did not differ between the two schedules, AZD1222 recipients who got a second dose at roughly 4 weeks were pooled with those who got a second dose at roughly 12 weeks. Vaccinee samples were obtained from the UK trials COV001 and COV002, which included a single-blind randomized controlled phase 2/3 trial of AZD1222 (ChAdOx1 nCoV-19) in healthy adults. Trial participant PBMC samples were collected at day 0 and day 28 after the second dose for TCRbeta chain sequencing. What the work shows at the level of the full study, not this receptor alone: Only a handful of AZD1222 recipients were SARS-CoV-2 seropositive at baseline, limiting conclusions about previously exposed vaccinees. Because no samples from the day 14 peak response were available, repertoires could be characterized only after the peak T cell response. After two AZD1222 doses, both the breadth and the depth of spike-specific TCRs were significantly higher than at day 0 and than in MenACWY recipients. Nearly half of unique spike-specific TCRs reportedly recognized epitopes outside regions mutated in the B.1.351 and B.1.1.7 variants. Most participants were white British and females outnumbered males, and the authors suggested that clonal diversity may have been underestimated. In the small 56-69-year group, the increase in depth fell short of significance, most likely because of low power. The vaccine-associated CD4 TCRs covered the entire spike protein, and the dominant responses fell in regions 160-218 and 743-854.

The sequences come from peripheral blood, collected 28 days after the second AZD1222 dose. The receptor comes from an adult who received the AZD1222 COVID-19 vaccine.

CDR3 protein: CATLNPLNEQFF. The DNA sequence is as follows: TGTGCCACCCTCAACCCTCTCAATGAGCAGTTCTTC. The V and J genes are TRBV25-1 and TRBJ2-1, with the D gene not clear enough to name. The germline V gene gives CDR1 as MGHDK and CDR2 as SYGVNS. Its CDR3 holds 12 amino acids, cysteine through phenylalanine. Of the read, only the CDR3 DNA is kept; its 36 bases are in frame from base 1. V is cut by 10 bases and J by 6 bases, and the space between the germline ends is 13 bases.